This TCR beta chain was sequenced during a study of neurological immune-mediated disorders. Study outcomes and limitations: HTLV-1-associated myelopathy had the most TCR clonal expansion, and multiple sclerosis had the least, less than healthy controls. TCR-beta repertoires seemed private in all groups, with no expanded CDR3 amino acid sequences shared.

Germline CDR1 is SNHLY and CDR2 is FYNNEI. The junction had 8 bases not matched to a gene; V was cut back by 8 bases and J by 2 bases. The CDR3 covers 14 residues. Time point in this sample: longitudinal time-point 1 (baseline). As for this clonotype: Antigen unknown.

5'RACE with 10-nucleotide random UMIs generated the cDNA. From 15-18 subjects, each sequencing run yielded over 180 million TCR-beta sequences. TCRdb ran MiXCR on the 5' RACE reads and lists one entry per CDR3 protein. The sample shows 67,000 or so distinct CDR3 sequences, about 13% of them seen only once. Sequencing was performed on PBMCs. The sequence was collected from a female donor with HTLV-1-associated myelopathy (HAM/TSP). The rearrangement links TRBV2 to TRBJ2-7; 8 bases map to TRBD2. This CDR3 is CASGLGGGTYEQYF. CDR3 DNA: TGTGCCAGCGGCCTGGGCGGGGGGACCTACGAGCAGTACTTC.